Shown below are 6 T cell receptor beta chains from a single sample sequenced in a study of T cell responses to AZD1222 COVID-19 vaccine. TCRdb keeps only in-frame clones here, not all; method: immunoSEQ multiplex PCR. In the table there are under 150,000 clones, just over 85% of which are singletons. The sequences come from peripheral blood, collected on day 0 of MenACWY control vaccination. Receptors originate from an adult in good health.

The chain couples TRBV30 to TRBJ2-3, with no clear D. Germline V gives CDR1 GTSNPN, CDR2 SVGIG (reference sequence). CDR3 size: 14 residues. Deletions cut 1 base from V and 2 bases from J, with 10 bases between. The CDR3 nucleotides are TGTGCCTGGAGTGGCGGCGCGCTCACAGATACGCAGTATTTT. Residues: CAWSGGALTDTQYF.

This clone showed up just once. Here the CDR3 reads CASSPGGAGETQYF. The CDR3 region has the DNA TGTGCCAGCAGCCCTGGAGGAGCGGGAGAGACCCAGTACTTC. The chain carries TRBV28 and TRBJ2-5, with a possible D match to TRBD2 (6 bases). The ends were cut back, 6 bases at V and 4 bases at J, with 15 bases in the middle. The CDR3 is made up of 14 amino acids. CDR1 is MDHEN and CDR2 is SYDVKM in the germline V gene.

CDR3 nucleotide sequence: TGCGCCAGCAGACCAACCGGGACTAGCGGTACAGATACGCAGTATTTT. This sequence encodes CASRPTGTSGTDTQYF. The chain carries TRBV4-1 and TRBJ2-3; TRBD2 matches 11 bases. Looked up from germline, CDR1 is MGHRA and CDR2 is YSYEKL. The CDR3 has 16 residues. The J segment lost 3 bases and the V segment lost 6 bases, leaving 8 bases of the junction unmatched.

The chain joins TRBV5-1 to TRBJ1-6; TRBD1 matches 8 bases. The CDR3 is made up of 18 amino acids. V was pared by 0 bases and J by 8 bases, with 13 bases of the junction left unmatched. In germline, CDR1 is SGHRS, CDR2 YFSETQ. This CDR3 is CASSLASGRGPGYSPLHF. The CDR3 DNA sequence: TGCGCCAGCAGCTTGGCCTCCGGCAGGGGGCCCGGTTATTCACCCCTCCACTTT.

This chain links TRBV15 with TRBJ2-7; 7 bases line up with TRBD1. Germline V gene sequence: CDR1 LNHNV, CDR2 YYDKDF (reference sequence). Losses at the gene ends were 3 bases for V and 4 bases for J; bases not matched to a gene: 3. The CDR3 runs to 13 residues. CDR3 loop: CATSSRQGYEQYF. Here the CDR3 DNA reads TGTGCCACCAGCAGTCGACAGGGTTACGAGCAGTACTTC.

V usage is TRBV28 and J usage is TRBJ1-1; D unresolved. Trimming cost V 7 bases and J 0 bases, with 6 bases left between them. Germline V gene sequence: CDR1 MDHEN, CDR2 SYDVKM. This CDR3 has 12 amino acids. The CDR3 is CASTELNTEAFF. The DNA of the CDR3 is TGTGCCAGCACAGAGCTGAACACTGAAGCTTTCTTT.